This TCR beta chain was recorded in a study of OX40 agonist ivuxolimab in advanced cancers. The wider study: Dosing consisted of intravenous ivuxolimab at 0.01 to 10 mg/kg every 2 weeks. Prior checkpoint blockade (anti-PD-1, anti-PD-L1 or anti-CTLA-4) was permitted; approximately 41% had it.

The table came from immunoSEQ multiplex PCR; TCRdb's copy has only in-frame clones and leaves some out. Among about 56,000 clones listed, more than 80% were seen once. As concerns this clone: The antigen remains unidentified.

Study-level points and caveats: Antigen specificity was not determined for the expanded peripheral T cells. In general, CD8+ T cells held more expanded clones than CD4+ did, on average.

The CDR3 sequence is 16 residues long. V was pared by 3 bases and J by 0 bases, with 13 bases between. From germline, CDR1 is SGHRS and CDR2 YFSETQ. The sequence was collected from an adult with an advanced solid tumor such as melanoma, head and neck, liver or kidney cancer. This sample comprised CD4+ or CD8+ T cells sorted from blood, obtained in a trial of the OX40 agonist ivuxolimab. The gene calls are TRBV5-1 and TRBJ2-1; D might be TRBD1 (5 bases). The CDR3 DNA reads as TGCGCCAGCAGCTCCCAAGGGGCAGGCTCCTACAATGAGCAGTTCTTC. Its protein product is CASSSQGAGSYNEQFF.